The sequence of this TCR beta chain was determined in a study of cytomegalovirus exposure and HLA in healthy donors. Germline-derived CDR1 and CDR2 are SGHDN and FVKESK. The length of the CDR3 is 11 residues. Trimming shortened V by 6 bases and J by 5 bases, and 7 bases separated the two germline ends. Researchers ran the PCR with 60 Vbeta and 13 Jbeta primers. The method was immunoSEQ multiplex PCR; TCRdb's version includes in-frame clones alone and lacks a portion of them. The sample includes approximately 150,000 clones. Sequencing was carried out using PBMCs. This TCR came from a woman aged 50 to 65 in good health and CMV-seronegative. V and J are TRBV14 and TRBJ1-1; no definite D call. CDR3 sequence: CASSVSTEAFF. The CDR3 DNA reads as TGTGCCAGCAGTGTCTCGACTGAAGCTTTCTTT.